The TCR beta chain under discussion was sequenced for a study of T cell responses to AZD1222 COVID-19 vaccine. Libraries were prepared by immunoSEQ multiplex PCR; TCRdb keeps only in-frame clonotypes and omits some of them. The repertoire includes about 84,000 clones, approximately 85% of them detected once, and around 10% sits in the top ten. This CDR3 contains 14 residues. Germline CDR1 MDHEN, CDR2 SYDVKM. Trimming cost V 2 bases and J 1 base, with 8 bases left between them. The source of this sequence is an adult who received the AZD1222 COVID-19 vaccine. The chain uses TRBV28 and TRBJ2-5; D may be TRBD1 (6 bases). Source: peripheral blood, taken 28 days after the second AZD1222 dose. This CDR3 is CASSLGTSQETQYF. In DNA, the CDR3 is TGTGCCAGCAGTTTAGGGACAAGCCAAGAGACCCAGTACTTC. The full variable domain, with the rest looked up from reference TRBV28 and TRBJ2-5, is DVKVTQSSRYLVKRTGEKVFLECVQDMDHENMFWYRQDPGLGLRLIYFSYDVKMKEKGDIPEGYSVSREKKERFSLILESASTNQTSMYLCASSLGTSQETQYFGPGTRLLVL.